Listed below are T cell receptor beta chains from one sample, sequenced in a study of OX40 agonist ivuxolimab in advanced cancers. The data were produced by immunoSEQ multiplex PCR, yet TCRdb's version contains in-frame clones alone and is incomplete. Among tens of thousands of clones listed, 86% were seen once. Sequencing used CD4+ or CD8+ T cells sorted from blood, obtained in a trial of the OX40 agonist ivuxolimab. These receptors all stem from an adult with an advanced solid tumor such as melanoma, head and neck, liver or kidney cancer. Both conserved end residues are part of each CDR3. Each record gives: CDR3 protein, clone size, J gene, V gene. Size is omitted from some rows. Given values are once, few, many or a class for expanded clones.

CASSSGIQDTQYF	few	TRBJ2-3	TRBV7-3
CASSQGQPSNYGYTF	.	TRBJ1-2	TRBV18
CASSPMGLAGAGETQYF	once	TRBJ2-5	TRBV9
CASGQGRGYGYTF	.	TRBJ1-2	TRBV19
CASSLVGQGGTGELFF	.	TRBJ2-2	TRBV7-6
CASSGGQLYGYTF	.	TRBJ1-2	TRBV5-5
CASSVGGDTEAFF	.	TRBJ1-1	TRBV7-9
CASSFSLAGGLYEQYF	.	TRBJ2-7	TRBV5-1
CASSPQTGLAGPYNEQFF	.	TRBJ2-1	TRBV7-3
CASSLAGWEQYF	.	TRBJ2-7	TRBV7-9